A selection of T cell receptor beta chains follows, all from one sample in a study of blood T cells in healthy people across ages. TCRdb reprocessed the 5' RACE reads via MiXCR and lists one record per CDR3 protein. The sample shows around 1,600,000 distinct CDR3 sequences, about 42% of them seen only once. Sequencing input: blood. The origin of the receptors is a woman aged 18-29 years in good health. Each CDR3 is given with its conserved first and last residue. Each record gives: V gene, clone size, J gene, CDR3 protein. Not every row has a clone size; where given, it reads once, few, many or a size class.

TRBV20-1	.	TRBJ1-2	CSGTLTGHYGYTF
TRBV20-1	few	TRBJ2-1	CSASTGLAAYNEQFF
TRBV29-1	few	TRBJ1-1	CSVERGQNTEAFF
TRBV12-3/TRBV12-4	.	TRBJ2-5	CASMPSGTRNEQYF
TRBV24-1	.	TRBJ1-2	CATRGTDNYGYTF
TRBV27	few	TRBJ2-2	CASSLLGAGELFF
TRBV7-2	many	TRBJ2-1	CASSLWDEQFF
TRBV7-6	.	TRBJ2-5	CASSAAHNEQYF
TRBV7-9	.	TRBJ2-7	CASSSSVGGVYNEQYF
TRBV5-1	.	TRBJ2-1	CASRAQDEQFF
TRBV30	.	TRBJ1-1	CAWSVQQNTEAFF
TRBV5-1	few	TRBJ1-2	CASSIDSYGYTF
TRBV7-2	few	TRBJ1-5	CASSNRVGQPQHF
TRBV11-2	.	TRBJ1-1	CASSLVTWDRGRYEAFF
TRBV3-1	.	TRBJ2-1	CASSQSSGGAGNEQFF
TRBV2	.	TRBJ2-7	CATRDGAYEQYF
TRBV5-1	few	TRBJ1-2	CASSLSEGVYGYTF
TRBV7-2	.	TRBJ2-6	CASCPTLPGPNVLTF
TRBV28	few	TRBJ2-1	CASSLLGGERFF
TRBV6-2/TRBV6-3	few	TRBJ2-7	CASSDLRNYEQYF
TRBV7-2	.	TRBJ2-1	CASSGDRGYYNEQFF
TRBV25-1	many	TRBJ2-7	CASRNLQGGEQYF
TRBV7-2	few	TRBJ1-4	CASSLAPRTVNEKLFF
TRBV4-1	few	TRBJ2-3	CASSHRTYTDTQYF
TRBV20-1	few	TRBJ2-1	CSARRTSGSYNEQFF
TRBV20-1	.	TRBJ2-5	CSAKTSASPRAQYF
TRBV24-1	.	TRBJ2-1	CATSHSEQFF
TRBV5-6	few	TRBJ1-4	CATSRGQGYEKLFF
TRBV7-2	many	TRBJ1-1	CASSPGAANTEAFF
TRBV10-3	.	.	CAISGDRVASYEQYF
TRBV20-1	.	TRBJ2-1	CSATGVGYYNEQFF